This T cell receptor (beta chain) was recovered during a study of cytomegalovirus exposure and HLA in healthy donors. Per germline, CDR1 SGHNT and CDR2 YYREEE (reference sequence). The CDR3 loop spans 13 amino acids. The trim removed 3 bases at V and 6 bases at J, leaving 4 bases unmatched. Concerning this clone itself: The antigen remains undetermined.

Broader study findings: Common viral pathogens seemed to be connected with several of the most significant clusters, according to a later analysis.

13 Jbeta primers and 60 Vbeta primers were used for the PCR. Sequenced by immunoSEQ multiplex PCR; TCRdb stores in-frame clones only, minus some. This repertoire shows under 130,000 clones, around 60% found once; its top ten account for 3% to 4.5%. The rearrangement joins TRBV5-4 to TRBJ2-7, with TRBD2 matching 9 bases. The receptor's source is a man aged 30 to 45 in good health and CMV-seropositive. The sequenced sample was PBMCs. This CDR3 is CASSWGLAGEQYF. Here the CDR3 DNA reads TGTGCCAGCAGCTGGGGACTAGCTGGCGAGCAGTACTTC.